The 18 T cell receptor beta chains listed next were all sequenced from one sample in a study of blood T cell repertoires in COVID-19. Sequencing used immunoSEQ multiplex PCR; TCRdb keeps in-frame clones, though not all of them. The sample includes roughly 150,000 clones, 80% to 90% of them seen just once. Input material: peripheral blood. All receptors come from an older woman with active COVID-19.

This clone was observed once. This chain uses TRBV19 with TRBJ1-2, with D unresolved. Germline-derived CDR1 and CDR2 are LNHDA and SQIVND (reference sequence). V was pared by 5 bases and J by 7 bases, with 11 bases between. This CDR3 region has 12 residues. The CDR3 here is CASSLGGGGYTF. As DNA, the CDR3 is TGTGCCAGTAGTTTGGGTGGCGGTGGCTACACCTTC.

This clone appeared a single time. This chain joins TRBV7-9 and TRBJ2-7; D perhaps matches TRBD2 (5 bases). CDR1 SEHNR and CDR2 FQNEAQ come from the germline V gene (reference sequence). The V end was cut by 4 bases, the J end by 5 bases, with 18 bases between. This CDR3 has 15 amino acids. CDR3 sequence reads: CASSSSLVAPDEQYF. The CDR3 nucleotides read TGTGCCAGCAGCTCTAGCCTGGTGGCCCCGGACGAGCAGTACTTC.

A single count supports this clone. This chain joins TRBV7-9 and TRBJ1-4; the D gene is possibly TRBD1 (5 bases). Germline CDR1 is SEHNR and CDR2 is FQNEAQ (reference sequence). Trimming took off 1 base at V and 8 bases at J, with 14 bases between the two ends. The CDR3 loop spans 15 amino acids. The DNA of the CDR3 is TGTGCCAGCAGCTTAGGGGGACTTGGGGAGGAAAAACTGTTTTTT. Protein: CASSLGGLGEEKLFF.

The V call is TRBV19, the J call TRBJ2-7, with 13 bases aligning to TRBD2. The germline V gene has CDR1 LNHDA and CDR2 SQIVND (reference sequence). The CDR3 totals 16 residues. The ends lost 5 bases at V and 1 base at J; junction bases unmatched: 5. The CDR3 nucleotides read TGTGCCAGTAGTGGACTGACTAGCGGGAGGTCCTACGAGCAGTACTTC. This translates into CASSGLTSGRSYEQYF.

The V gene is TRBV28, the J gene TRBJ2-1; D remains ambiguous. Looked up from germline, CDR1 is MDHEN and CDR2 is SYDVKM. The CDR3 runs to 16 residues. The V end lost 5 bases, the J end lost 4 bases, and 18 bases lay between the germline ends. The CDR3 spells CASSNPVADLYNEQFF. CDR3 sequence (DNA): TGTGCCAGCAGTAATCCCGTGGCCGATTTGTACAATGAGCAGTTCTTC.

The gene calls are TRBV5-1 and TRBJ1-2; 9 nucleotides agree with TRBD1. Germline loops: CDR1 SGHRS, CDR2 YFSETQ. J lost 6 bases, V lost 4 bases, and 10 bases had no gene match. The CDR3 consists of 15 residues. DNA of the CDR3: TGCGCCAGCAGCCCCGAACAGGGGGCGCGGGATGGCTACACCTTC. Its translation: CASSPEQGARDGYTF. The whole variable domain, filled in from reference TRBV5-1 and TRBJ1-2, reads KAGVTQTPRYLIKTRGQQVTLSCSPISGHRSVSWYQQTPGQGLQFLFEYFSETQRNKGNFPGRFSGRQFSNSRSEMNVSTLELGDSALYLCASSPEQGARDGYTFGSGTRLTVV.

The chain employs TRBV7-2 and TRBJ1-2; possibly TRBD1 for D (5 bases). Deletions cut 5 bases from V and 4 bases from J, with 20 bases between. The V gene's germline CDR1 is SGHTA and CDR2 FQGNSA. This CDR3 is 16 amino acids long. The DNA for the CDR3 is TGTGCCAGCAGCCTGCAAGGAGCAGGGCGAGTCTATGGCTACACCTTC. As protein: CASSLQGAGRVYGYTF. Full variable domain (remainder filled in from reference TRBV7-2 and TRBJ1-2): GAGVSQSPSNKVTEKGKDVELRCDPISGHTALYWYRQSLGQGLEFLIYFQGNSAPDKSGLPSDRFSAERTGGSVSTLTIQRTQQEDSAVYLCASSLQGAGRVYGYTFGSGTRLTVV.

This clone appeared once. The J gene is TRBJ2-1, the V gene TRBV27, with D possibly matching TRBD2 (6 bases). This CDR3 is 14 amino acids long. CDR1 and CDR2 (germline): MNHEY, SMNVEV (reference sequence). Trimming stripped 4 bases from V and 7 bases from J, with 14 bases between. CDR3 sequence: CASSSTRLGNEQFF. For the CDR3, the DNA is TGTGCCAGCAGTTCCACCCGACTAGGAAATGAGCAGTTCTTC.

The chain recombines TRBV18 with TRBJ1-1; 11 bases are shared with TRBD1. Germline V lookup: CDR1 KGHSH, CDR2 LQKENI. The CDR3 consists of 14 residues. J was trimmed by 5 bases and V by 5 bases; bases with no gene match: 4. As DNA, the CDR3 is TGTGCCAGCTCAGCCGGGACAGGGGGGACTGAAGCTTTCTTT. Protein: CASSAGTGGTEAFF.

This clone was seen a single time. As DNA, the CDR3 is TGTGCCAGCTCACCACGGACAGATTCGAACACCGGGGAGCTGTTTTTT. It yields the protein CASSPRTDSNTGELFF. This chain uses TRBV18 with TRBJ2-2; weak D call: TRBD1 (6 bases). Trimming removed 1 base from V and 0 bases from J, with 9 bases in between. The germline V gene encodes CDR1 KGHSH and CDR2 LQKENI. The CDR3 contains 16 residues.

This chain joins TRBV28 and TRBJ1-4; 11 positions agree with TRBD1. J was trimmed by 8 bases and V by 8 bases; bases with no gene match: 7. The germline V gene has CDR1 MDHEN and CDR2 SYDVKM. The CDR3 length is 14 residues. This CDR3 reads CASWTGGAGEKLFF. The CDR3, as DNA: TGTGCCAGCTGGACAGGGGGCGCCGGGGAAAAACTGTTTTTT. Full variable domain (outside the CDR3, taken from reference TRBV28 and TRBJ1-4): DVKVTQSSRYLVKRTGEKVFLECVQDMDHENMFWYRQDPGLGLRLIYFSYDVKMKEKGDIPEGYSVSREKKERFSLILESASTNQTSMYLCASWTGGAGEKLFFGSGTQLSVL.

The chain employs TRBV25-1 and TRBJ2-1; 7 bases map to TRBD2. This CDR3 has 15 amino acids. CDR1 is MGHDK and CDR2 is SYGVNS in the germline V gene. V was pared by 3 bases and J by 7 bases, with 9 bases of the junction left unmatched. For the CDR3, the DNA is TGTGCCAGCAGTGAGCCGGGCGGGAGCTGGAATGAGCAGTTCTTC. Translated, it gives CASSEPGGSWNEQFF. The full variable domain, completed using reference TRBV25-1 and TRBJ2-1, is EADIYQTPRYLVIGTGKKITLECSQTMGHDKMYWYQQDPGMELHLIHYSYGVNSTEKGDLSSESTVSRIRTEHFPLTLESARPSHTSQYLCASSEPGGSWNEQFFGPGTRLTVL.

V usage is TRBV6-2 or TRBV6-3 and J usage is TRBJ2-5; 9 bases match TRBD1. This CDR3 is built from 18 residues. V was pared by 0 bases and J by 4 bases, with 12 bases of the junction left unmatched. Germline lookup yields CDR1 MNHEY and CDR2 SVGEGT. The CDR3 coding sequence is TGTGCCAGCAGTTACTCTTTCAACAGGGGGCTAAAGGGAGAGACCCAGTACTTC. It codes for CASSYSFNRGLKGETQYF.

The V gene is TRBV6-2 or TRBV6-3, the J gene TRBJ2-6; possible D gene TRBD1, 6 bases. The germline CDR1 and CDR2 sequences are MNHEY and SVGEGT. CDR3 size: 17 residues. The ends were cut back, 2 bases at V and 0 bases at J, with 11 bases in the middle. CDR3 sequence: CASSYAGTPSGANVLTF. CDR3 in DNA: TGTGCCAGCAGTTACGCAGGGACACCCTCTGGGGCCAACGTCCTGACTTTC.

J is TRBJ2-3 and V is TRBV5-1; 7 bases fit TRBD2. Trimming took 4 bases from V and 4 from J; bases not matched to a gene: 15. The CDR3 runs 17 residues. In germline, CDR1 is SGHRS, CDR2 YFSETQ. The CDR3 DNA reads as TGCGCCAGCAGCGCTGGAGGGCGGGAGCTCCGCTCAGATACGCAGTATTTT. Encoded protein: CASSAGGRELRSDTQYF.

CDR3 bases: TGTGCCAGCAGTTTTAATCCAGCTAACTATGGCTACACCTTC. Translating gives CASSFNPANYGYTF. J is TRBJ1-2 and V is TRBV28; D uncertain. This CDR3 is built from 14 residues. V lost 3 bases, J lost 0 bases, and 8 bases lay in between. CDR1 MDHEN and CDR2 SYDVKM come from the germline V gene.

The rearrangement uses TRBV27 and TRBJ1-6, with a possible D match to TRBD1 (6 bases). Per germline, CDR1 MNHEY and CDR2 SMNVEV (reference sequence). V was pared by 8 bases and J by 3 bases, with 14 bases between. This CDR3 region has 15 residues. CDR3 loop: CASRTGLGYNSPLHF. The CDR3 DNA is TGTGCCAGCCGCACAGGGTTAGGCTATAATTCACCCCTCCACTTT.

The V call is TRBV7-9, the J call TRBJ1-6; 8 nucleotides match TRBD1. Unmatched junction bases numbered 3, after V lost 5 bases and J lost 0 bases. The length of the CDR3 is 16 residues. Germline CDR1 and CDR2: SEHNR and FQNEAQ (reference sequence). CDR3 residues: CASSRTGGSYNSPLHF. For the CDR3, the DNA is TGTGCCAGCAGCCGAACAGGGGGCTCCTATAATTCACCCCTCCACTTT.